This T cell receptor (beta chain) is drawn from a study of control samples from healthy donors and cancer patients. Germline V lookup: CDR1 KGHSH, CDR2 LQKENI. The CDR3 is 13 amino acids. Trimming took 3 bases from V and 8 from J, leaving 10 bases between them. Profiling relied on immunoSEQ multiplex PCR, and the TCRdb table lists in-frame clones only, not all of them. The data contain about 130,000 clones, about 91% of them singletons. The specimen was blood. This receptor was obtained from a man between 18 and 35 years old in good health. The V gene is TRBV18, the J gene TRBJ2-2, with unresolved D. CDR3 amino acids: CASSPPGAGELFF. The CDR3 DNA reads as TGTGCCAGCTCACCGCCGGGTGCTGGGGAGCTGTTTTTT.